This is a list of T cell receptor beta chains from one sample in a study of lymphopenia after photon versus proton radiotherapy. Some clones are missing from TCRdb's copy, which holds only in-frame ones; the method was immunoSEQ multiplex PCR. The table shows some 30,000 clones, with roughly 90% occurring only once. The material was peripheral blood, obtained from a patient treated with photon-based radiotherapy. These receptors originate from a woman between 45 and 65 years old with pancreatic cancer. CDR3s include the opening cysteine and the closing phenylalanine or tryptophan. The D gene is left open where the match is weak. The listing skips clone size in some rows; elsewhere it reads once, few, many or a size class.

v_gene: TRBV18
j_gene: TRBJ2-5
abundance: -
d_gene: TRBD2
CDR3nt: TGTGCCAGCTCACCTAGCGGGAGAGAAGAGACCCAGTACTTC
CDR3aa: CASSPSGREETQYF

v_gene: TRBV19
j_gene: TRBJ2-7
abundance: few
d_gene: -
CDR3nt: TGTGCCAGTAGTACCAGGACAGCCAGCTACGAGCAGTACTTC
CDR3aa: CASSTRTASYEQYF

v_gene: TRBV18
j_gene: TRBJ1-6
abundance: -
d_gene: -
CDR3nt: TGTGCCAGCTCACCGCTAACAGGGAGCTATGGAAATTCACCCCTCCACTTT
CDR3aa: CASSPLTGSYGNSPLHF

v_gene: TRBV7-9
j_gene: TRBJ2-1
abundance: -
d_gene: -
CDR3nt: TGTGCCAGCAGCTTAGCGGAAGAGCAGTTCTTC
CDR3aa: CASSLAEEQFF

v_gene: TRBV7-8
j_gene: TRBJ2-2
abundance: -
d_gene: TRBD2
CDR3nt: TGTGCCAGCAGCGGACTAGCGGGCCAACCCACCGGGGAGCTGTTTTTT
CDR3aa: CASSGLAGQPTGELFF

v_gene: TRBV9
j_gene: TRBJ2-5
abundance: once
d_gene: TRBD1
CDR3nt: TGTGCCAGCAGCGCGCGGACAGGGGAAAAAGAGACCCAGTACTTC
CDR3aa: CASSARTGEKETQYF

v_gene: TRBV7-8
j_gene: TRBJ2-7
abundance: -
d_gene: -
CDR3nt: TGTGCCAGCAGGTCACAGGGAGGGGGCGAGCAGTACTTC
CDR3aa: CASRSQGGGEQYF

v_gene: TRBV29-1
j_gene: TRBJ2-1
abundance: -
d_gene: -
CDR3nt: TGCAGCGTTAAACTCTACAATGAGCAGTTCTTC
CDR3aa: CSVKLYNEQFF

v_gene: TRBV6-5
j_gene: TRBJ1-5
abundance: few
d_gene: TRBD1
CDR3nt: TGTGCCAGCAGGGCACAGGGGAACCAGCCCCAGCATTTT
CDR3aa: CASRAQGNQPQHF

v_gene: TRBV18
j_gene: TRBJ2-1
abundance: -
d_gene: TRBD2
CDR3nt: TGTGCCAGCTCACCCCTAGCGGGAGCGGGGGACAATGAGCAGTTCTTC
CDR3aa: CASSPLAGAGDNEQFF

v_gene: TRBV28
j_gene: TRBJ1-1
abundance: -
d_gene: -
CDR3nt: TGTGCCAGCAGCAAAGGGGGGGGCATGAACACTGAAGCTTTCTTT
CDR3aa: CASSKGGGMNTEAFF

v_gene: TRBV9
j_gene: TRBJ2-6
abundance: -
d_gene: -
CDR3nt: TGTGCCAGCAGCGTAGAGGCGGGGTTTGGGGCCAACGTCCTGACTTTC
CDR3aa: CASSVEAGFGANVLTF

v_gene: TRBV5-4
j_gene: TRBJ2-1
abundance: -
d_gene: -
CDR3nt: TGTGCCAGCAGCTTCGGACGGATCTCCTACAATGAGCAGTTCTTC
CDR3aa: CASSFGRISYNEQFF

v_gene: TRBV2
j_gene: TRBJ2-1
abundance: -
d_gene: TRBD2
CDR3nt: TGTGCCAGCATTCTGGCTAGCGGAAACTATGAGCAGTTCTTC
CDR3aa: CASILASGNYEQFF

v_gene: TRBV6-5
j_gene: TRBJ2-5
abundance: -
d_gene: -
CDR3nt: TGTGCCAGCAGTTGGACAAGCCAAGAGACCCAGTACTTC
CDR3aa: CASSWTSQETQYF

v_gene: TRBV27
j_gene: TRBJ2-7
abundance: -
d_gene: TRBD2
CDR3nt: TGTGCCAGCAGTTCACCCCTAGCGGGAGACGAGCAGTACTTC
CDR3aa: CASSSPLAGDEQYF

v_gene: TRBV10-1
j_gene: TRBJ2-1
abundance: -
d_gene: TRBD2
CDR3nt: TGCGCCAGCAGTGGGGGACTAGCGGGAGAACAAGAGCAGTTCTTC
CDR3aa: CASSGGLAGEQEQFF

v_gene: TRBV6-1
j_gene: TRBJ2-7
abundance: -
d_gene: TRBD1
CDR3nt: TGTGCCAGCAGTGGATGGGACAGGGGGCACTACGAGCAGTACTTC
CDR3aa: CASSGWDRGHYEQYF

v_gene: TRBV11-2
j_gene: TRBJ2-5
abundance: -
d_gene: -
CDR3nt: TGTGCCAGCAGCTTAGAGGGAGACCAGGGGATGGAGACCCAGTACTTC
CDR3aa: CASSLEGDQGMETQYF

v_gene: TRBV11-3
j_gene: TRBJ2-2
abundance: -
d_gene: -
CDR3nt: TGTGCCAGCAGCTTAGTACCGGGGGCAGCCGGGGAGCTGTTTTTT
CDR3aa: CASSLVPGAAGELFF

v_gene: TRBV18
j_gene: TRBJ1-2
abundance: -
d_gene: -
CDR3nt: TGTGCCAGCTCACCACCTGCCCAGCCAAGCTATGGCTACACCTTC
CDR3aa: CASSPPAQPSYGYTF

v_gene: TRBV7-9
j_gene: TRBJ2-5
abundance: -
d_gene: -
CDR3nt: TGTGCCAGCAGCGCAGAGACCCAGTACTTC
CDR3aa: CASSAETQYF

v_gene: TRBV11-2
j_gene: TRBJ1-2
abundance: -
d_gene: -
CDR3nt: TGTGCCAGCAGCCCATCTCGCTATGGCTACACCTTC
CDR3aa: CASSPSRYGYTF

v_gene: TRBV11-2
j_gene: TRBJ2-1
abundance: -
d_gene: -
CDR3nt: TGTGCCAGCAGCTTAGGCTTGACGGACTCCTACAATGAGCAGTTCTTC
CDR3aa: CASSLGLTDSYNEQFF

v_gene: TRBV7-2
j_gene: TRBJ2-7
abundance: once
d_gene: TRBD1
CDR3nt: TGTGCCAGCAGCCCTGCAGGACAGGGGTCCTACGAGCAGTACTTC
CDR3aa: CASSPAGQGSYEQYF

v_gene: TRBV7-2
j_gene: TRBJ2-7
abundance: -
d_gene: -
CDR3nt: TGTGCCAGCAGCTTAGACTACAACCTCTACGAGCAGTACTTC
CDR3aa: CASSLDYNLYEQYF

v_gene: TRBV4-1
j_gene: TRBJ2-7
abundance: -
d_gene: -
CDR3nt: TGCGCCAGCAGCGCCCGGGACACCCATGACCAGCAGTACTTC
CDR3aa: CASSARDTHDQQYF

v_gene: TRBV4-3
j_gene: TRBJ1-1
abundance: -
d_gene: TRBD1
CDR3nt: TGCGCCAGCAGCCGGGACAGGGTTGAAGCTTTCTTT
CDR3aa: CASSRDRVEAFF

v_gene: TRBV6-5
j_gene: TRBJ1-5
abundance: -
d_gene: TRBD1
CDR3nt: TGTGCCAGCAGTTTCTACAGGGGAGGCGATCAGCCCCAGCATTTT
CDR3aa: CASSFYRGGDQPQHF

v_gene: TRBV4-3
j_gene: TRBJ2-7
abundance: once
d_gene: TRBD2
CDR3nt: TGCGCCAGCAGCCAAGCGGGGGGACGGGGCGAGCAGTACTTC
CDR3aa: CASSQAGGRGEQYF

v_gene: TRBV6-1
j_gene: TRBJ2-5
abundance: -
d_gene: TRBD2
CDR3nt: TGTGCCAGCAGTGGACGGGAGGGCCGGCTCGAGACCCAGTACTTC
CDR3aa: CASSGREGRLETQYF

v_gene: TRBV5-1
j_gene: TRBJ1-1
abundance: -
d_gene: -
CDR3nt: TGCGCCAGCAGCTTGGGTATCACCACTGAAGCTTTCTTT
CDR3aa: CASSLGITTEAFF

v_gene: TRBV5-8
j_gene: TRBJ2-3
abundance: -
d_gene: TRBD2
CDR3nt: TGTGCCAGCAGCTTACCAGCGGGAGGTGAGGATACGCAGTATTTT
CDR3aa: CASSLPAGGEDTQYF

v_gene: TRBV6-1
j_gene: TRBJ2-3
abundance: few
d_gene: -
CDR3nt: TGTGCCAGCACCGTGGGTGGGGCCACAGATACGCAGTATTTT
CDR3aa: CASTVGGATDTQYF

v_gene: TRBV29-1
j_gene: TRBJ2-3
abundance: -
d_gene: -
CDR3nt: TGCAGCGTGGAACTCCGAAAGGGGACAGATACGCAGTATTTT
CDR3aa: CSVELRKGTDTQYF

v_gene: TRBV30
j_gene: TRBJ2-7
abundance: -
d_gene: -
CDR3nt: TGTGCCTGGAGTGCGGGGGACGAGCAGTACTTC
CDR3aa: CAWSAGDEQYF

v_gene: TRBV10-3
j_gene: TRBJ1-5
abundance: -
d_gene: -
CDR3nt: TGTGCCATCAGTGATCAGGGTTCACAGCAGCCCCAGCATTTT
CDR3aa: CAISDQGSQQPQHF

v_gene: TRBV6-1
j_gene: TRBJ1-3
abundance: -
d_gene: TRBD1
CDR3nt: TGTGCCAGCAGTACGACAGGGACCTTATATTTT
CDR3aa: CASSTTGTLYF

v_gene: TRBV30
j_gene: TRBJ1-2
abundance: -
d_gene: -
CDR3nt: TGTGCCCGGAATGGGGGAGGCCTTAACTATGGCTACACCTTC
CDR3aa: CARNGGGLNYGYTF

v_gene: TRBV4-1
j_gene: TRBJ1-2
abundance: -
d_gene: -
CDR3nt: TGCGCCAGCAGCCAAGATCTAGCAGCCCCCTATGGCTACACCTTC
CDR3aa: CASSQDLAAPYGYTF

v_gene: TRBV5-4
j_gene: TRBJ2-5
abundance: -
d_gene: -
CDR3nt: TGTGCCAGCAGCTACGGAGTGGGGGAGACCCAGTACTTC
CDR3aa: CASSYGVGETQYF

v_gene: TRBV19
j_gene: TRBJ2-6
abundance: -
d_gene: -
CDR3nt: TGTGCCAGTAGTATGGCCGGGGCCAACGTCCTGACTTTC
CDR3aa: CASSMAGANVLTF